This TCR beta chain comes out of a study of cytomegalovirus exposure and HLA in healthy donors. Across the whole study: Sequencing of 150 million to 200 million T cells in an earlier analysis found 90 million to 120 million unique TCR beta sequences.

The PCR contained 60 Vbeta and 13 Jbeta primers. Clones were read by immunoSEQ multiplex PCR, and TCRdb kept only the in-frame ones, dropping some. Here the sample spans nearly 200,000 clones, around 86% being singletons. This clone occurred once. Germline CDR1 SQVTM, CDR2 ANQGSEA. CDR3 length: 17 residues. Sequenced sample: PBMCs. The chain is built from TRBV29-1 and TRBJ2-5, with TRBD2 as a possible D gene (6 bases). The J call is in doubt because the DNA end fits TRBJ2-7 better. The TCR sequence derives from a woman between 50 and 59 years old in good health and CMV-seropositive. The CDR3 DNA reads TGCAGCGTCGGGGTTTTCGGGGGAGGCCCTAGCTCCTACGAGCAGTACTTC. Its translation: CSVGVFGGGPSSYEQYF.